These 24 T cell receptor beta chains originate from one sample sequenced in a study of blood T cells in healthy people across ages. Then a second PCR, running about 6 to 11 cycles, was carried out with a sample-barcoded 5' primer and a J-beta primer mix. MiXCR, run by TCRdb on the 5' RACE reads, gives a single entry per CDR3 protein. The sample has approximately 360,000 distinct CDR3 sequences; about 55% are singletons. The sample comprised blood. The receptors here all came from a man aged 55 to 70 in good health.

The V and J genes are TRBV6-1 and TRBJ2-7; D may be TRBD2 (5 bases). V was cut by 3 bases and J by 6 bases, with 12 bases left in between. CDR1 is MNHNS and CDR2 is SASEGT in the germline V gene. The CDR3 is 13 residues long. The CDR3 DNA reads TGTGCCAGCAGTGAGAGGGATATAGCCGAGCAGTACTTC. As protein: CASSERDIAEQYF.

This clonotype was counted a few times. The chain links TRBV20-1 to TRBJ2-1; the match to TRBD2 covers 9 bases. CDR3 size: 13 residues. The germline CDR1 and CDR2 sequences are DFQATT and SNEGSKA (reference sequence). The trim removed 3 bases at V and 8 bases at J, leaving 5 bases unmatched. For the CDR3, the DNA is TGCAGTGCTAGGGCGGGACTAGCCTATGAGCAGTTCTTC. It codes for CSARAGLAYEQFF.

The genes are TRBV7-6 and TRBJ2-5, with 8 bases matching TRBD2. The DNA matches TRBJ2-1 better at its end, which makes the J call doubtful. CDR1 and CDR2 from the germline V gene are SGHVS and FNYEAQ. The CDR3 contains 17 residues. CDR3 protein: CASSFPRGGRSQETQFF. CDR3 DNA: TGTGCCAGCAGCTTCCCACGGGGGGGCAGGTCCCAAGAGACCCAGTTCTTC.

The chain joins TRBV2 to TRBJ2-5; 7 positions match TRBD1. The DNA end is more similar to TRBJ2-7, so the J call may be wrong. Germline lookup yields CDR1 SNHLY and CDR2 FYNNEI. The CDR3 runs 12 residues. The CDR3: CASSDRGFEQYF. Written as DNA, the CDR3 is TGTGCCAGCAGTGACAGGGGGTTCGAGCAGTACTTC.

The CDR3 protein is CASRVGTRQGSETQYF. CDR3 sequence (DNA): TGTGCCAGCAGGGTAGGGACTAGACAGGGATCAGAGACCCAGTACTTC. The chain recombines TRBV5-4 with TRBJ2-5, with D possibly TRBD2 on 8 matching bases. V shed 5 bases and J shed 4 bases, with 21 bases lying between them. The CDR3 has 16 residues. CDR1 and CDR2 (germline): SGHNT, YYREEE (reference sequence).

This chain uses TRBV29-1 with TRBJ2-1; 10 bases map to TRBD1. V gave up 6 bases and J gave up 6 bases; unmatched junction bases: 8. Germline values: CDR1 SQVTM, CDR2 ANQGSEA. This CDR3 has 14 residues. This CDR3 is CSVTDRGLGNEQFF. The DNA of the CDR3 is TGCAGCGTCACAGACAGGGGGCTAGGCAATGAGCAGTTCTTC.

The CDR3 region is CASARGLAGSGCEQYF. In DNA, the CDR3 is TGTGCCAGCGCACGGGGACTAGCGGGATCGGGGTGCGAGCAGTACTTC. This chain uses TRBV6-2 or TRBV6-3 with TRBJ2-5; 13 nucleotides align to TRBD2. The DNA end favors TRBJ2-7, so the J call may be wrong. Germline V CDR1 and CDR2: MNHEY, SVGEGT. The CDR3 is 16 residues long.

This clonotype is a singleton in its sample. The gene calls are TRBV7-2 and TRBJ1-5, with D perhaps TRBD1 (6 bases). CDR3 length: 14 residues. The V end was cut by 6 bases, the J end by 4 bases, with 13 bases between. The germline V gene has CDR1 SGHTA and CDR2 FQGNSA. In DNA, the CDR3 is TGTGCCAGCAGGTATACAGGGAGGAATCAGCCCCAGCATTTT. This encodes CASRYTGRNQPQHF.

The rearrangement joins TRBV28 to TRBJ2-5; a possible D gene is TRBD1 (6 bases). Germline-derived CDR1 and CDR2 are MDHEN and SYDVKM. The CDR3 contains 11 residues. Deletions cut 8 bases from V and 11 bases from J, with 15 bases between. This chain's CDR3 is CASWDNWEQYF. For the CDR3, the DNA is TGTGCCAGCTGGGACAATTGGGAGCAGTACTTC.

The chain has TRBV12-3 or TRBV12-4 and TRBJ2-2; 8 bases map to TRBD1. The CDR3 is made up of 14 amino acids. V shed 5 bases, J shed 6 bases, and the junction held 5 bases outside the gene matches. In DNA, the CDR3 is TGTGCCAGCAGTATCAAGACAGGGGCCGGGGAGCTGTTTTTT. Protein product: CASSIKTGAGELFF.

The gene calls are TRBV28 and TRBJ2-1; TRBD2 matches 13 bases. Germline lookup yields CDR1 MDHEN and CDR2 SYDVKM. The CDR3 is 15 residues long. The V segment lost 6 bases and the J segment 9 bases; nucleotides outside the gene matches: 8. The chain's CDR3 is CASRLGLAGAGEQFF. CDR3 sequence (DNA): TGTGCCAGCAGGCTTGGACTAGCGGGAGCCGGTGAGCAGTTCTTC.

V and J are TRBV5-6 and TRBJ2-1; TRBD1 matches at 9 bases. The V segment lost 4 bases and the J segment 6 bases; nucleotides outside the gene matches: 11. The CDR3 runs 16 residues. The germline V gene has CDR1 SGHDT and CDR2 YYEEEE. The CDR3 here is CASSDARTGAGNEQFF. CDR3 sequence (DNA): TGTGCCAGCAGCGACGCGCGGACAGGGGCGGGCAATGAGCAGTTCTTC.

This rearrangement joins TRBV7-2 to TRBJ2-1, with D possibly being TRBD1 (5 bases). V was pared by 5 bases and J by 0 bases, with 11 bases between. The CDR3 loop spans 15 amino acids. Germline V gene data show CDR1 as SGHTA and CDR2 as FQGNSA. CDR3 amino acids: CASSPPQGSYNEQFF. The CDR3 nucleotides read TGTGCCAGCAGCCCCCCTCAGGGCTCCTACAATGAGCAGTTCTTC.

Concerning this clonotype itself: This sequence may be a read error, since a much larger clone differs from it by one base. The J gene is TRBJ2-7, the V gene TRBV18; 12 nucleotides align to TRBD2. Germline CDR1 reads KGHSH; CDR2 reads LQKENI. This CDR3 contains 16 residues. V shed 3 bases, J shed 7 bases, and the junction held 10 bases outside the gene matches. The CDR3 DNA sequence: TGTGCCAGCTCACCCCCGACTAGCGGGGGCGGAAATGAGCAGTACTTC. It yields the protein CASSPPTSGGGNEQYF.

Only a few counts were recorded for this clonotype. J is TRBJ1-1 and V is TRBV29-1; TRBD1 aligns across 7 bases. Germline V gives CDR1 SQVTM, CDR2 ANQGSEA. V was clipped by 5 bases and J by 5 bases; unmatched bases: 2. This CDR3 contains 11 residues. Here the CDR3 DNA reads TGCAGCGTTATCAGGGGGACTGAAGCTTTCTTT. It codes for CSVIRGTEAFF.

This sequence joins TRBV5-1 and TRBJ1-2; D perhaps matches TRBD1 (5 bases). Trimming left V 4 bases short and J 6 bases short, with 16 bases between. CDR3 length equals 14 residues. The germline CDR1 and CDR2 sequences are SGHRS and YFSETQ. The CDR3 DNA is TGCGCCAGCAGCCCCGGACACCCAAAGGATGGCTACACCTTC. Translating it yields CASSPGHPKDGYTF.

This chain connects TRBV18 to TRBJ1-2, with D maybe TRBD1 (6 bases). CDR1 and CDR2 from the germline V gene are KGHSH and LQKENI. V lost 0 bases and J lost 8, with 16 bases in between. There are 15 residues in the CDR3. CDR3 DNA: TGTGCCAGCTCACCACCGATGGGGGCCGGGTCGGGCTACACCTTC. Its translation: CASSPPMGAGSGYTF.

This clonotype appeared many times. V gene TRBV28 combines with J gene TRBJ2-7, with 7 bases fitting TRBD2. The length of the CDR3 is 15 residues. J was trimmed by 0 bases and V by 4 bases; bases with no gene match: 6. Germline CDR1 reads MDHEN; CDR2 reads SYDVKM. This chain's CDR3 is CASSSPGTNSYEQYF. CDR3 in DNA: TGTGCCAGCAGTTCCCCCGGGACTAACTCCTACGAGCAGTACTTC.

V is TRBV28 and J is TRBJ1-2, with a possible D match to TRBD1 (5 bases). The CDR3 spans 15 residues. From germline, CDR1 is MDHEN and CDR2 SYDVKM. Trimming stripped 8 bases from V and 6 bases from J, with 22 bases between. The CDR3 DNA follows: TGTGCCAGCCATCCACCAGATAGAGGGGATCATGGCTACACCTTC. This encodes CASHPPDRGDHGYTF.

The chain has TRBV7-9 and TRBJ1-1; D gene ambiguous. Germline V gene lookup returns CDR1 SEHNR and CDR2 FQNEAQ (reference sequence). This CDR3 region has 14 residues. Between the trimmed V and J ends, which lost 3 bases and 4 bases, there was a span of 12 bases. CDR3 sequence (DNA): TGTGCCAGCAGCTTTGGCGGTAGGGTCACTGAAGCTTTCTTT. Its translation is CASSFGGRVTEAFF.

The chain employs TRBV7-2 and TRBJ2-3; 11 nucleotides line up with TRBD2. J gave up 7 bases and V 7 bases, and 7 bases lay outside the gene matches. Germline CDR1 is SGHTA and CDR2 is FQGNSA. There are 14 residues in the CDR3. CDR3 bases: TGTGCCAGCACCCGCGGGACTAGCGGCCATACGCAGTATTTT. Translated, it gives CASTRGTSGHTQYF.

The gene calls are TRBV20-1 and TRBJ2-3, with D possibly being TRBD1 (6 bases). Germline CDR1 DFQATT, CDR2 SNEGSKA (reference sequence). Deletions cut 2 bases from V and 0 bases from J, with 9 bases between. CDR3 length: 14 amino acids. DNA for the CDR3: TGCAGTGCTAGAAGGGACACTAGCACAGATACGCAGTATTTT. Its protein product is CSARRDTSTDTQYF.

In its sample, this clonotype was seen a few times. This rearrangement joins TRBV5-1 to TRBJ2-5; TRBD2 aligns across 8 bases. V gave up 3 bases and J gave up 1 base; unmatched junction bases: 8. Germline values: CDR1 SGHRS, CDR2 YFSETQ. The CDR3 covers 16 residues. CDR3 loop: CASSSSGGSVQETQYF. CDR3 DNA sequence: TGCGCCAGCAGCTCTTCGGGGGGGTCGGTCCAAGAGACCCAGTACTTC.

The CDR3 loop reads CASSPPYGGGTDTQYF. The DNA of the CDR3 is TGTGCCAGCTCACCACCTTACGGGGGCGGGACAGATACGCAGTATTTT. The V and J genes are TRBV18 and TRBJ2-3; the D gene could be TRBD1 or TRBD2 (6 bases each). Trimming stripped 0 bases from V and 3 bases from J, with 13 bases between. The CDR3 length is 16 residues. Germline CDR1 and CDR2: KGHSH and LQKENI.